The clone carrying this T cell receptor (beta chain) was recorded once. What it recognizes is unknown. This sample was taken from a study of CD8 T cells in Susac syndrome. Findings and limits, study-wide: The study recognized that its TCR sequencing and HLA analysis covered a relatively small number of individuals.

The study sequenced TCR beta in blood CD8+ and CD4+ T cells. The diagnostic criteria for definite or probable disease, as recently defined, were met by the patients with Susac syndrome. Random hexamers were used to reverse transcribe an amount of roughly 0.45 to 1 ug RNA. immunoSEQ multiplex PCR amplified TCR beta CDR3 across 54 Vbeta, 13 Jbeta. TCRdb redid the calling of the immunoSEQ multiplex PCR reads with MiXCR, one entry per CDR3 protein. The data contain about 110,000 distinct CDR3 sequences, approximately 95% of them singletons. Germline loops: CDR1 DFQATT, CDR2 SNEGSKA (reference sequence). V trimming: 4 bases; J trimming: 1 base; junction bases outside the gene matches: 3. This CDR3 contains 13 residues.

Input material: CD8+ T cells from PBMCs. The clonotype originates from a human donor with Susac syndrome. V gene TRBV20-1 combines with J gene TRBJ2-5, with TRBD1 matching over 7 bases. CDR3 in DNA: TGCAGTGCTACGGGACAGCTCCAAGAGACCCAGTACTTC. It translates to CSATGQLQETQYF.